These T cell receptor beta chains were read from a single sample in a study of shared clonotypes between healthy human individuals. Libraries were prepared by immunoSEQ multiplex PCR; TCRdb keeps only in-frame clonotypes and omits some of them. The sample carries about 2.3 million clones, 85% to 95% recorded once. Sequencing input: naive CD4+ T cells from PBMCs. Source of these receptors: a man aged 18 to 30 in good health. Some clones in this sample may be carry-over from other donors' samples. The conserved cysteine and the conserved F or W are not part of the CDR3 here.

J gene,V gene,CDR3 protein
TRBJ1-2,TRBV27,ASRRTGGQYGYT
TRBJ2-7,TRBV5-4,ASSDPDRGVYEQY
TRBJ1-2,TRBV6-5,ASSYTGESSNYGYT
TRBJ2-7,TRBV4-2,ASSQAPGLAAYEQY
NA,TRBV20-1,SARGVREQY
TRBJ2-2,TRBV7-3,ASSPSGTGGNTGELF
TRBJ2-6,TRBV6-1,ASSELRRGANVLT
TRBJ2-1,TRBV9,ASSVDREDEQF
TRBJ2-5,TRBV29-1,SGNRGQETQY
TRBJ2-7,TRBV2,ASSEDGYEQY
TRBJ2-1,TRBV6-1,ASSVNPRYNEQF
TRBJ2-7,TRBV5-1,ASSFWTGGVGRRSLRYEQY
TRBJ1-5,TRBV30,AWRTGRNQPQH
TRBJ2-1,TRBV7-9,ASSLWLADYNEQF
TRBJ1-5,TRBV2,ASGPGINQPQH
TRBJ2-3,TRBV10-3,AISEGTSGTDTQY
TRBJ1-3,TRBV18,ASSPTASGGNTIY
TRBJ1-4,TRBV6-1,ASSAGDSNEKLF
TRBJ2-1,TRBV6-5,ASSYSPLAGGREQF
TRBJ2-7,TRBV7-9,ASSKGLGSYEQY
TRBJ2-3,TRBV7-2,ASSFRGATDTQY
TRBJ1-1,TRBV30,AWRETGGAF
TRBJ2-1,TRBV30,AWRQFNEQF
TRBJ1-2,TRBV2,ASSEGNGAYYGYT
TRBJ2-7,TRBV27,ASSLRIGSEQY
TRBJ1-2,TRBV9,ASSVGTDANYGYT
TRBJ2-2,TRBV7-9,ASSPGGELF
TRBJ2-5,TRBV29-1,SVGSRSETQY
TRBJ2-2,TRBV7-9,ASSRWTGGTNTGELF
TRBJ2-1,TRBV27,ASSFWGTNEQF
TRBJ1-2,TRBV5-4,ASSSWTVVYGYT
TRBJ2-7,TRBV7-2,ASSLVFQPRLPREQY
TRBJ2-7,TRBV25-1,ASGGGATSGQY
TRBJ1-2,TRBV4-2,ASSQATTWDYGYT
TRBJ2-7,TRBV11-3,ASSPNGREQY
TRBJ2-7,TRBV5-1,ASSFSPGQGSEQY
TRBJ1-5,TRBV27,ASSCYRFRD
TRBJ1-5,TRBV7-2,ASSWTVAGQPQH
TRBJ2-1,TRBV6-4,ASSEAFPYNEQF
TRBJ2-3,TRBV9,ASSVGLHSTDTQY
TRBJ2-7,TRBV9,ASSVVEAGAQY
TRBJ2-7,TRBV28,ASSLVSAGSLSYEQY
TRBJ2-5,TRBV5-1,ASSFFPKALRQETQY
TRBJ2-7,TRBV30,AWTLTGASSYEQY
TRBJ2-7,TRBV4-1,ASTRDGTYEQY
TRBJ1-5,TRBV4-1,ASSQDLGRSNQPQH
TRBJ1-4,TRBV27,ASSLYPVRTNEKLF
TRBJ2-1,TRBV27,ASSLRGGRTSYNEQF
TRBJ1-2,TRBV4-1,ASSQGRGTYYGYT
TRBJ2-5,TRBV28,ASSVDRPETQY
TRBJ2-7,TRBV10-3,ATKGQVSYEQY
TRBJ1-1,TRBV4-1,ASSQDGPNTEAF
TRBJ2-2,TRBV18,ASSQGMTGELF
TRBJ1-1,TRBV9,ASSVTPSNTEAF
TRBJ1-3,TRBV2,ASSPQQGISGNTIY
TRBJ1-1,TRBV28,ASSFYPANTEAF
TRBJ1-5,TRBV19,ASRSGTGNDQPQH
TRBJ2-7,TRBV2,ASSEEGTGAYEQY